This T cell receptor beta chain emerged from a study of Graves' ophthalmopathy and Graves' hyperthyroidism. Regarding the study as a whole: Among expanded thyroid clonotypes above 0.001 frequency, most also occurred in blood.

This clonotype was counted at least ten times. Its cognate antigen is unknown. CDR1 and CDR2 from the germline V gene are SEHNR and FQNEAQ (reference sequence). V gave up 0 bases and J gave up 6 bases, with 11 bases separating them. The length of the CDR3 is 14 residues. Clinicians diagnosed using symptoms, serum thyroxine, TRAb, thyroid ultrasound and orbital computed tomography. Researchers took RNA transcripts and amplified TCR beta CDR3 regions from them. An initial RT-PCR round employing HTBI primers preceded a second-round multiplex PCR. TCRdb reprocessed the multiplex PCR reads with MiXCR, giving one entry per CDR3 protein. The sample includes 500,000 to 700,000 distinct CDR3 sequences, 35% to 40% of them seen just once.

The TCR originated in an adult man with Graves' hyperthyroidism. Input material: peripheral blood or thyroid tissue (not recorded which). This rearrangement joins TRBV7-9 to TRBJ1-1; D possibly corresponds to TRBD1 (5 bases). In nucleotides, the CDR3 is TGTGCCAGCAGCTTAGCGCTCCTGGGGGCTGAAGCTTTCTTT. Its protein is CASSLALLGAEAFF.